The 27 T cell receptor beta chains below come from one sample, sequenced in a study of blood T cell repertoires in COVID-19. TCRdb keeps only in-frame clones here, not all; method: immunoSEQ multiplex PCR. This table holds about 39,000 clones, roughly 80% found once. Material for sequencing was peripheral blood. These receptor sequences come from a man aged 55-75 years in a cohort sampled during active COVID-19.

J is TRBJ2-7 and V is TRBV7-8; 7 bases are shared with TRBD1. V dropped 0 bases and J dropped 4; count of bases not matched to a gene: 0. This CDR3 is 13 amino acids long. CDR1 and CDR2 from the germline V gene are SGHVS and FQNEAQ. Here the CDR3 reads CASSLATGYEQYF. The CDR3 DNA follows: TGTGCCAGCAGCTTAGCGACAGGGTACGAGCAGTACTTC.

This clone is classed as medium-sized. This chain connects TRBV29-1 to TRBJ2-7; 8 bases line up with TRBD2. The V segment lost 3 bases and the J segment 0 bases; nucleotides outside the gene matches: 4. The CDR3 extends over 14 amino acids. Germline-derived CDR1 and CDR2 are SQVTM and ANQGSEA. CDR3 sequence (DNA): TGCAGCGTTGAGTTAGCGGGGAACTCCTACGAGCAGTACTTC. It specifies CSVELAGNSYEQYF.

The CDR3 loop is CASSRSGQETQYF. In DNA form, the CDR3 reads TGTGCCAGCAGCCGTAGCGGCCAAGAGACCCAGTACTTC. The chain is built from TRBV7-2 and TRBJ2-5, with D perhaps TRBD2 (6 bases). Trimming took 5 bases from V and 1 from J, leaving 8 bases between them. From germline, CDR1 is SGHTA and CDR2 FQGNSA. The CDR3 totals 13 residues.

The sample holds a few counts of this clone. The rearrangement uses TRBV4-1 and TRBJ1-2, with 7 bases matching TRBD1. The germline V gene has CDR1 MGHRA and CDR2 YSYEKL. Trimming at V came to 1 base and at J to 3 bases, leaving 5 bases not matched to a gene. The CDR3 loop spans 15 amino acids. The CDR3 DNA sequence: TGCGCCAGCAGCCAAGCCCCGGGACAGCACTATGGCTACACCTTC. It encodes CASSQAPGQHYGYTF.

The V gene is TRBV28, the J gene TRBJ1-5; D call uncertain. Deletions cut 2 bases from V and 0 bases from J, with 11 bases between. Germline CDR1 reads MDHEN; CDR2 reads SYDVKM. CDR3 length: 16 residues. This CDR3 reads CASSLPGLHSNQPQHF. As DNA, the CDR3 is TGTGCCAGCAGTTTACCGGGGTTGCATAGCAATCAGCCCCAGCATTTT.

This chain uses TRBV5-1 with TRBJ1-2, with 7 bases fitting TRBD1. The germline CDR1 and CDR2 sequences are SGHRS and YFSETQ. With V trimmed by 0 bases and J by 2 bases, 4 bases remained unmatched. CDR3 length equals 15 residues. CDR3 protein: CASSLAGGSNYGYTF. CDR3 nucleotides: TGCGCCAGCAGCTTGGCAGGGGGGTCAAACTATGGCTACACCTTC.

V and J are TRBV9 and TRBJ2-7, with 7 bases lining up with TRBD1. CDR1 and CDR2 from the germline V gene are SGDLS and YYNGEE. The V and J ends lost 0 bases and 6 bases, in that order; junction bases with no gene match: 6. The CDR3 is 14 amino acids. The CDR3 bases are TGTGCCAGCAGCGTAGGACAGGGAAGAAGCGAGCAGTACTTC. This gives the protein CASSVGQGRSEQYF.

The gene calls are TRBV18 and TRBJ2-3; 11 bases agree with TRBD2. The CDR3 runs to 20 residues. The germline V gene has CDR1 KGHSH and CDR2 LQKENI. V lost 3 bases, J lost 2 bases, and 16 bases stayed unmatched. The DNA for the CDR3 is TGTGCCAGCTCACCTACGACTCGGCCACTAGCGGGGGCCCCCACAGATACGCAGTATTTT. Its translation is CASSPTTRPLAGAPTDTQYF.

The chain links TRBV7-3 to TRBJ2-7; D is perhaps TRBD2 (6 bases). The CDR3 has 14 residues. V was trimmed by 5 bases and J by 5 bases, leaving 16 bases between them. Germline assignment: CDR1 SGHTA and CDR2 FQGTGA. The CDR3 sequence is CASSKNGGFDEQYF. In nucleotides, the CDR3 is TGTGCCAGCAGCAAAAACGGGGGATTCGACGAGCAGTACTTC.

The table lists this clone with a count of one. The V gene is TRBV7-7, the J gene TRBJ2-1; 9 positions match TRBD2. The CDR3 has 16 amino acids. The V and J ends lost 1 base and 5 bases, in that order; junction bases with no gene match: 6. Germline lookup yields CDR1 SSHAT and CDR2 FNYEAQ (reference sequence). The CDR3 bases are TGTGCCAGCAGCTTAGGTCCTAGCGGGATTAACAATGAGCAGTTCTTC. The encoded protein is CASSLGPSGINNEQFF.

The chain links TRBV2 to TRBJ2-6; 7 positions agree with TRBD1. This CDR3 is 16 amino acids long. V trimming: 6 bases; J trimming: 0 bases; junction bases outside the gene matches: 5. Germline V gene data show CDR1 as SNHLY and CDR2 as FYNNEI. Here the CDR3 DNA reads TGTGCCAGCAGCGACAGGGCCCCCTCTGGGGCCAACGTCCTGACTTTC. It codes for CASSDRAPSGANVLTF.

The J gene is TRBJ2-2, the V gene TRBV27, with D tentatively TRBD2 (5 bases). CDR1 is MNHEY, CDR2 SMNVEV, per germline (reference sequence). CDR3 length equals 15 residues. V gave up 2 bases and J gave up 6 bases, with 13 bases separating them. Here the CDR3 DNA reads TGTGCCAGCAGTTTAGGTGTCCGGGGAGCCGGGGAGCTGTTTTTT. Its protein is CASSLGVRGAGELFF.

This chain joins TRBV6-5 and TRBJ1-2, with 8 nucleotides matching TRBD1. Trimming cost V 4 bases and J 6 bases; bases outside gene matches: 4. CDR3 length equals 13 residues. CDR1 MNHEY and CDR2 SVGAGI come from the germline V gene. In DNA, the CDR3 is TGTGCCAGCAGTTCCGGGACAGGCGATGGCTACACCTTC. It translates to CASSSGTGDGYTF.

This chain links TRBV5-6 with TRBJ2-4; D gene ambiguous. The CDR3 spans 13 residues. The germline gives CDR1 SGHDT, CDR2 YYEEEE. Trimming took off 1 base at V and 6 bases at J, with 8 bases between the two ends. The CDR3 loop is CASSLNSRNIQYF. In DNA, the CDR3 is TGTGCCAGCAGCTTGAATTCCAGAAACATTCAGTACTTC.

This rearrangement joins TRBV5-8 to TRBJ1-5, with D maybe TRBD1 (6 bases). V gave up 6 bases and J gave up 5 bases, with 18 bases separating them. Germline CDR1 SGHTS, CDR2 YDEGEE. This CDR3 is built from 15 residues. The chain's CDR3 is CASKAETGFDQPQHF. The DNA of the CDR3 is TGTGCCAGCAAGGCCGAAACAGGGTTTGATCAGCCCCAGCATTTT.

This clone was observed a single time. This chain connects TRBV7-2 to TRBJ2-7; 9 nucleotides agree with TRBD1. From germline, CDR1 is SGHTA and CDR2 FQGNSA. This CDR3 spans 14 amino acids. With V trimmed by 5 bases and J by 3 bases, 5 bases remained unmatched. The CDR3 DNA is TGTGCCAGCAGCACCCGGGACAGGGTCTACGAGCAGTACTTC. Protein: CASSTRDRVYEQYF.

The V gene is TRBV30, the J gene TRBJ1-2; 8 bases map to TRBD1. In germline, CDR1 is GTSNPN, CDR2 SVGIG (reference sequence). V shed 5 bases, J shed 7 bases, and the junction held 9 bases outside the gene matches. The CDR3 totals 13 residues. The CDR3 DNA sequence: TGTGCCTGGCCCCGAGGACAGGGATTTGGCTACACCTTC. As protein: CAWPRGQGFGYTF.

The chain combines TRBV3-1 (or the pseudogene TRBV3-2) with TRBJ1-3; no reliable D call. The CDR3 length is 14 residues. Deletions cut 0 bases from V and 4 bases from J, with 7 bases between. Germline assignment: CDR1 LGHDT and CDR2 YNNKEL (reference sequence). CDR3 sequence (DNA): TGTGCCAGCAGCCAAGATTCCCTCGGAAACACCATATATTTT. Amino acids: CASSQDSLGNTIYF.

Here the CDR3 reads CASSYSTEKNQPQHF. In nucleotides, the CDR3 is TGTGCCAGCAGTTACTCGACAGAGAAAAATCAGCCCCAGCATTTT. The chain employs TRBV6-5 and TRBJ1-5; maybe TRBD1 (5 bases). The ends were cut back, 0 bases at V and 4 bases at J, with 10 bases in the middle. CDR1 is MNHEY, CDR2 SVGAGI, per germline. This CDR3 comprises 15 residues.

V gene TRBV9 combines with J gene TRBJ1-1, with a weak D call TRBD1 (5 bases). The V gene lost 3 bases and the J gene lost 1 base, with 13 bases spanning the gap. Germline lookup yields CDR1 SGDLS and CDR2 YYNGEE. The CDR3 consists of 15 residues. Here the CDR3 reads CASSAGDSRNTEAFF. CDR3 DNA: TGTGCCAGCAGCGCGGGAGACAGTAGGAACACTGAAGCTTTCTTT.

This rearrangement joins TRBV7-2 to TRBJ2-2; TRBD2 agrees at 10 bases. The CDR3 is made up of 16 amino acids. V gave up 5 bases and J gave up 5 bases; unmatched junction bases: 8. CDR1 is SGHTA, CDR2 FQGNSA, per germline. The CDR3, as DNA: TGTGCCAGCAGCCCCTTAGGGACTAGCGAGACCGGGGAGCTGTTTTTT. It codes for CASSPLGTSETGELFF.

The count of this clone is one. The rearrangement uses TRBV7-2 and TRBJ2-3, with D perhaps TRBD2 (5 bases). The germline CDR1 and CDR2 sequences are SGHTA and FQGNSA. Trimming removed 2 bases from V and 6 bases from J, with 18 bases in between. This CDR3 has 16 residues. The CDR3 reads CASSLQRQLRADTQYF. The CDR3 DNA reads TGTGCCAGCAGCTTACAGCGGCAGTTAAGGGCGGATACGCAGTATTTT.

J is TRBJ2-3 and V is TRBV14; weak D call: TRBD2 (6 bases). This CDR3 comprises 15 residues. Trimming shortened V by 0 bases and J by 2 bases, and 9 bases separated the two germline ends. CDR1 and CDR2 from the germline V gene are SGHDN and FVKESK. The CDR3 here is CASSQDGGYTDTQYF. The CDR3 DNA is TGTGCCAGCAGCCAAGACGGAGGGTACACAGATACGCAGTATTTT. Combining the CDR3 with reference TRBV14 and TRBJ2-3 gives the whole variable domain EAGVTQFPSHSVIEKGQTVTLRCDPISGHDNLYWYRRVMGKEIKFLLHFVKESKQDESGMPNNRFLAERTGGTYSTLKVQPAELEDSGVYFCASSQDGGYTDTQYFGPGTRLTVL.

The V and J genes are TRBV24-1 and TRBJ1-6; D may be TRBD1 (5 bases). Germline V lookup: CDR1 KGHDR, CDR2 SFDVKD. The length of the CDR3 is 15 residues. Trimming cost V 3 bases and J 7 bases, with 12 bases left between them. The CDR3 here is CATSDTRQPNSPLHF. CDR3 sequence (DNA): TGTGCCACCAGTGATACGAGACAGCCCAATTCACCCCTCCACTTT.

The chain carries TRBV30 and TRBJ2-5; D gene unclear. The CDR3 consists of 16 residues. V dropped 1 base and J dropped 4 bases, with 19 bases sitting between them. The germline CDR1 and CDR2 sequences are GTSNPN and SVGIG (reference sequence). This chain's CDR3 is CAWSAPQSSPRETQYF. The CDR3 bases are TGTGCCTGGAGTGCCCCGCAGTCCTCCCCCCGAGAGACCCAGTACTTC.

The CDR3 loop is CASSPTPSHEQYF. DNA for the CDR3: TGTGCCAGCAGCCCCACTCCCTCTCACGAGCAGTACTTC. The rearrangement links TRBV9 to TRBJ2-7, with D hard to call. Germline V gene lookup returns CDR1 SGDLS and CDR2 YYNGEE. CDR3 length: 13 amino acids. V dropped 4 bases and J dropped 5 bases, with 13 bases sitting between them.

The chain recombines TRBV11-2 with TRBJ2-3; TRBD2 agrees at 9 bases. This CDR3 contains 17 residues. J gave up 2 bases and V 4 bases, and 10 bases lay outside the gene matches. Germline lookup yields CDR1 SGHAT and CDR2 FQNNGV. The CDR3 nucleotides are TGTGCCAGCAGCTCCGGAGCGGGAGGTAGTGACACAGATACGCAGTATTTT. This gives the protein CASSSGAGGSDTDTQYF.